The T cell receptor beta chain described here comes from a study of shared clonotypes between healthy human individuals. Deep was the level at which the assay was run. The repertoire was sequenced with immunoSEQ multiplex PCR; TCRdb's copy has only in-frame clones and lacks some. This table holds around 530,000 clones, around three quarters found once. The germline V gene has CDR1 WSHSY and CDR2 SAAADI. Between the trimmed V and J ends, which lost 8 bases and 7 bases, there was a span of 15 bases. CDR3 length: 13 amino acids. The sample consisted of PBMCs. The chain joins TRBV10-2 to TRBJ2-1; a possible D gene is TRBD2 (6 bases). The receptor was isolated from a woman in her forties in good health. Some clones in this sample may be carry-over from other donors' samples. CDR3 residues: CASRDLGGNEQFF. CDR3 DNA: TGCGCCAGCCGGGACTTGGGCGGAAATGAGCAGTTCTTC.